This TCR beta chain was observed in a study of T cell repertoires in cytomegalovirus infection. Study-wide context: Used in the study were CMV epitopes, some recently identified and HLA-C-restricted, others well-studied and HLA-B-restricted. Public TCR beta signatures indicated both CMV infection and matching HLA type. Study-wide results and caveats: Pooled public TCR beta family frequency picked out CMV carriers with the relevant HLA. There were HLA-C-restricted CMV-specific TCR beta clonotypes dominating the ex vivo response.

V was shortened by 0 bases and J by 0 bases, with 14 bases between the two germline ends. This CDR3 spans 17 amino acids. In germline, CDR1 is MNHEY, CDR2 SVGAGI. In regard to this clonotype: No antigen is known for it.

TCRdb analysed the reads with MiXCR anew, one entry per CDR3 protein. In the table there are around 540,000 distinct CDR3 sequences, roughly a third of which are singletons. The sequence was obtained from a human donor in good health (CMV status not recorded). Some clones in this sample may be carry-over from other donors' samples. The genes are TRBV6-5 and TRBJ1-1; D ambiguous. Here the sequenced sample was cultured PBMCs, taken from culture after CMV antigen stimulation. The CDR3 DNA sequence: TGTGCCAGCAGTTACTCGATTAGCACAGTTATGAACACTGAAGCTTTCTTT. Translating it yields CASSYSISTVMNTEAFF.